Sequencing of this T cell receptor beta chain was carried out in a study of blood T cell repertoires in COVID-19. Germline CDR1 is MNHEY and CDR2 is SMNVEV (reference sequence). The V gene end was trimmed by 6 bases and the J gene end by 11 bases; junction bases not matched to a gene: 6. The CDR3 contains 13 residues. Assay used: immunoSEQ multiplex PCR; TCRdb lists only in-frame clones, some missing. The profile shows some 490,000 clones, 75% to 90% of them singletons. Material for sequencing was PBMCs or T cells enriched from blood (not recorded which). The sequence derives from a woman aged 55 to 70 who had recovered from COVID-19. The chain has TRBV27 and TRBJ1-5, with TRBD1 matching 11 bases. The CDR3 here is CASSGQGASAQHF. The CDR3 coding sequence is TGTGCCAGCAGCGGACAGGGGGCCTCAGCCCAGCATTTT.